This T cell receptor beta chain comes out of a study of CD8 T cells in ankylosing spondylitis. Overall study results and limits: The study looked at matched synovial fluid samples from ankylosing spondylitis patients. Disease-linked clones were reported to be significantly enriched there. In peripheral blood, disease-linked CD8+ clones occurred at relatively low frequencies. Characteristic of ankylosing spondylitis blood, it appeared, was a TCR beta motif comprising roughly 8 highly homologous variants.

Quantitative 5'-RACE was performed with molecular barcodes, and it yielded the TCR beta libraries. Via MiXCR, TCRdb re-called the 5' RACE reads, giving one row per CDR3 protein. In the table there are about 240,000 distinct CDR3 sequences, less than 10% of which are singletons. The germline CDR1 and CDR2 sequences are DFQATT and SNEGSKA (reference sequence). This CDR3 comprises 13 residues. Trimming at V came to 6 bases and at J to 5 bases, leaving 8 bases not matched to a gene. This clonotype was seen ten or more times. Its target is unknown. The chain combines TRBV20-1 with TRBJ2-5; the match to TRBD1 covers 8 bases. Sequencing was performed on blood, either unsorted or a sorted T cell fraction (not recorded which). The receptor was derived from a male donor with ankylosing spondylitis or in good health (not recorded which). CDR3 in amino acids: CSANDRGRETQYF. The CDR3 region has the DNA TGCAGTGCCAACGACAGGGGACGGGAGACCCAGTACTTC.